A single sample is the source of the 28 T cell receptor beta chains below, sequenced in a study of CXCR3-negative and CXCR3-positive naive CD8 T cells. The authors made the TRB cDNA libraries by 5' RACE using UMI labels. TCRdb reworked the 5' RACE reads into one entry per CDR3 protein, no DNA. This table lists about 41,000 distinct CDR3 sequences. The source material was memory CD8+ T cells from blood. Source of these receptors: a human donor in good health. Some clones in this sample may be carry-over from other donors' samples.

The CDR3 is CASSVAVGPSYNEQFF. The V call is TRBV9, the J call TRBJ2-1; there is no DNA to check the TCRdb D call of TRBD1. Germline V gene lookup returns CDR1 SGDLS and CDR2 YYNGEE. The CDR3 is 16 amino acids.

The chain recombines TRBV18 with TRBJ1-1; checking the TCRdb D call of TRBD1 is not possible without DNA. Germline V CDR1 and CDR2: KGHSH, LQKENI. The CDR3 is 15 amino acids. CDR3 region: CASLPSGMTDPEAFF.

V is TRBV6-2 or TRBV6-3 and J is TRBJ1-1; the TRBD1 assignment by TCRdb is unverifiable without DNA. Germline V gene data show CDR1 as MNHEY and CDR2 as SVGEGT. The CDR3 has 15 residues. CDR3 amino acids: CASSYSVQMNTEAFF.

The chain joins TRBV27 to TRBJ2-7; without DNA, the TCRdb call of TRBD2 cannot be checked. Per the germline V gene, CDR1 is MNHEY and CDR2 is SMNVEV (reference sequence). The length of the CDR3 is 14 residues. This CDR3 reads CASSGGGLPYEQYF.

This CDR3 reads CASSLGAYSYNEQFF. This rearrangement joins TRBV13 to TRBJ2-1. Germline V gene data show CDR1 as PRHDT and CDR2 as FYEKMQ (reference sequence). The CDR3 length is 15 residues. The whole variable domain, filled in from reference TRBV13 and TRBJ2-1, reads AAGVIQSPRHLIKEKRETATLKCYPIPRHDTVYWYQQGPGQDPQFLISFYEKMQSDKGSIPDRFSAQQFSDYHSELNMSSLELGDSALYFCASSLGAYSYNEQFFGPGTRLTVL.

The J gene is TRBJ1-1, the V gene TRBV19. Germline CDR1 LNHDA, CDR2 SQIVND (reference sequence). This CDR3 has 13 amino acids. CDR3 sequence reads: CASSIRVYTEAFF. The variable domain in full, with the rest retrieved from reference TRBV19 and TRBJ1-1, is DGGITQSPKYLFRKEGQNVTLSCEQNLNHDAMYWYRQDPGQGLRLIYYSQIVNDFQKGDIAEGYSVSREKKESFPLTVTSAQKNPTAFYLCASSIRVYTEAFFGQGTRLTVV.

The rearrangement uses TRBV9 and TRBJ1-1. Looked up from germline, CDR1 is SGDLS and CDR2 is YYNGEE. The CDR3 totals 14 residues. The CDR3 spells CASSPSGASTEAFF.

V usage is TRBV6-2 or TRBV6-3 and J usage is TRBJ2-2; TCRdb's assignment of TRBD1 cannot be checked, as there is no DNA. The length of the CDR3 is 16 residues. CDR1 is MNHEY and CDR2 is SVGEGT in the germline V gene. The CDR3 loop is CASKIRDIRFAGELFF.

The chain has TRBV29-1 and TRBJ2-7; no DNA is available, so the TRBD2 call from TCRdb remains unchecked. CDR3 size: 11 residues. Germline loops: CDR1 SQVTM, CDR2 ANQGSEA. This CDR3 is CSVEDRGGQYF.

The J gene is TRBJ1-5, the V gene TRBV4-2; the TCRdb call, TRBD1, lacks DNA for checking. CDR1 is LGHNA and CDR2 is YNFKEQ in the germline V gene. The CDR3 spans 18 residues. The chain's CDR3 is CASSQDGHPVYSNQPQHF.

The CDR3 loop is CASSYSARLNTEAFF. V is TRBV6-5 and J is TRBJ1-1. Germline loops: CDR1 MNHEY, CDR2 SVGAGI. The length of the CDR3 is 15 residues.

V and J are TRBV7-2 and TRBJ2-1. Germline V CDR1 and CDR2: SGHTA, FQGNSA. The CDR3 totals 13 residues. CDR3 residues: CASSLAFHNEQFF. The variable domain in full, completed from reference TRBV7-2 and TRBJ2-1, reads GAGVSQSPSNKVTEKGKDVELRCDPISGHTALYWYRQSLGQGLEFLIYFQGNSAPDKSGLPSDRFSAERTGGSVSTLTIQRTQQEDSAVYLCASSLAFHNEQFFGPGTRLTVL.

The rearrangement uses TRBV28 and TRBJ1-1. The CDR3 spans 14 residues. Germline assignment: CDR1 MDHEN and CDR2 SYDVKM. Here the CDR3 reads CASSTPLENTEAFF.

The chain couples TRBV5-1 to TRBJ2-1. Germline V lookup: CDR1 SGHRS, CDR2 YFSETQ. The CDR3 covers 13 residues. The CDR3 sequence is CASSLPRINEQFF.

The chain joins TRBV28 to TRBJ1-5. The CDR3 consists of 13 residues. From germline, CDR1 is MDHEN and CDR2 SYDVKM. The chain's CDR3 is CASSTGLNQPQHF.

The chain joins TRBV23-1 to TRBJ2-1; as DNA is missing, the TRBD2 call by TCRdb cannot be tested. TRBV23-1 is placed among ORFs of uncertain function. CDR3 length equals 17 residues. CDR3 sequence: CASSHGRLAGVRNEQFF.

The genes are TRBV5-1 and TRBJ2-2. From germline, CDR1 is SGHRS and CDR2 YFSETQ. The CDR3 totals 15 residues. CDR3 residues: CASSLEGGNTGELFF.

The rearrangement uses TRBV3-1 and TRBJ2-3. The CDR3 spans 13 residues. Per the germline V gene, CDR1 is LGHDT and CDR2 is YNNKEL (reference sequence). The CDR3 spells CASSHSNTDTQYF.

The chain is built from TRBV4-3 and TRBJ2-3; TCRdb returns TRBD1, unconfirmable since there is no DNA. The CDR3 consists of 16 residues. CDR1 is LGHNA and CDR2 is YSLEER in the germline V gene. CDR3: CASSQDRDGSTDTQYF.

The chain uses TRBV5-1 and TRBJ2-1; there is no DNA to check the TCRdb D call of TRBD1. CDR1 is SGHRS, CDR2 YFSETQ, per germline. The CDR3 contains 16 residues. CDR3 amino acids: CASSLASAARDNEQFF.

The V gene is TRBV2, the J gene TRBJ2-5; the TCRdb D gene call, TRBD2, has no DNA to confirm it. CDR1 and CDR2 from the germline V gene are SNHLY and FYNNEI. This CDR3 has 16 amino acids. The CDR3 loop is CASSELVRQGRETQYF.

The chain carries TRBV6-5 and TRBJ2-4; TCRdb returns TRBD2, unconfirmable since there is no DNA. In germline, CDR1 is MNHEY, CDR2 SVGAGI. This CDR3 spans 14 amino acids. CDR3 residues: CASGYSGEASVQYF.

The chain links TRBV20-1 to TRBJ2-5; TCRdb picks TRBD1, but there is no DNA to check that call. Germline assignment: CDR1 DFQATT and CDR2 SNEGSKA (reference sequence). The CDR3 is 14 amino acids. The CDR3 protein is CSSGTGGDLGTQYF.

The chain carries TRBV7-9 and TRBJ2-7; TCRdb's D call of TRBD1 is untestable without DNA. Germline V CDR1 and CDR2: SEHNR, FQNEAQ (reference sequence). This CDR3 spans 14 amino acids. The CDR3 loop reads CASSFPGTGGEQYF.

The rearrangement joins TRBV7-9 to TRBJ1-6. This CDR3 contains 17 residues. Germline lookup yields CDR1 SEHNR and CDR2 FQNEAQ (reference sequence). The CDR3 sequence: CASSFGPGGNHNSPLHF.

The chain couples TRBV28 to TRBJ2-1. CDR1 is MDHEN and CDR2 is SYDVKM in the germline V gene. CDR3 length: 13 amino acids. Here the CDR3 reads CASSPRRDNEQFF.

This chain uses TRBV29-1 with TRBJ2-1; TCRdb names TRBD1, which stays unverified in the absence of DNA. The V gene's germline CDR1 is SQVTM and CDR2 ANQGSEA. The CDR3 has 16 residues. The CDR3 region is CSVLGQGASSYNEQFF.

The chain carries TRBV6-2 or TRBV6-3 and TRBJ1-4. From germline, CDR1 is MNHEY and CDR2 SVGEGT. The CDR3 totals 14 residues. The CDR3 spells CASSSEGLNEKLFF.